This T cell receptor beta chain was captured in a study of cytomegalovirus exposure and HLA in healthy donors. Background on the study: An early release of data contained 70 million to 95 million unique TCRs, which came from HLA-typed donors.

Trimming removed 5 bases from V and 3 bases from J; junction bases left unmatched: 8. CDR3 length equals 15 residues. The V gene's germline CDR1 is SGHTA and CDR2 FQGTGA. The study ran its PCR with 60 Vbeta and 13 Jbeta primers. The data were produced by immunoSEQ multiplex PCR, yet TCRdb's version contains in-frame clones alone and is incomplete. This listing includes about 150,000 clones. Turning to this clone: The antigen is undetermined.

The study, taken as a whole, reports: Association with HLA alleles at 0.05 false discovery rate was found for 15,000 or so TCR beta sequences in a later analysis.

Sequences were obtained from PBMCs. The sequence was obtained from a woman in her forties or fifties in good health and CMV-seronegative. The chain links TRBV7-3 to TRBJ2-7; 9 bases fit TRBD2. The CDR3 sequence: CASSPKLAGYYEQYF. As DNA, the CDR3 is TGTGCCAGCAGCCCCAAACTAGCGGGCTACTACGAGCAGTACTTC. The whole variable domain, filled in from reference TRBV7-3 and TRBJ2-7, reads GAGVSQTPSNKVTEKGKYVELRCDPISGHTALYWYRQSLGQGPEFLIYFQGTGAADDSGLPNDRFFAVRPEGSVSTLKIQRTERGDSAVYLCASSPKLAGYYEQYFGPGTRLTVT.